The clone carrying this T cell receptor beta chain was counted a few times. The sample belongs to a study of T-cell reconstitution after alpha-beta-depleted transplantation in children. Unique molecular identifiers featured in how the TCRbeta library was prepared. In TCRdb, the PCR reads were re-called with MiXCR into one record per CDR3 protein. The sample contains over 550,000 distinct CDR3 sequences, about 10% of which appear only once. Germline loops: CDR1 DFQATT, CDR2 SNEGSKA (reference sequence). V was pared by 6 bases and J by 5 bases, with 12 bases of the junction left unmatched. The CDR3 totals 15 residues.

The chain joins TRBV20-1 to TRBJ2-5, with 10 bases that match TRBD1. Here the sequenced sample was PBMCs from the stem cell graft donor, taken from the stem cell graft. The source of this sequence is a human donor who donated a stem cell graft to a child with acute myeloid leukemia. The CDR3 is CSAPSDRGPRETQYF. The CDR3 DNA follows: TGCAGTGCCCCTTCCGACAGGGGGCCCCGGGAGACCCAGTACTTC.